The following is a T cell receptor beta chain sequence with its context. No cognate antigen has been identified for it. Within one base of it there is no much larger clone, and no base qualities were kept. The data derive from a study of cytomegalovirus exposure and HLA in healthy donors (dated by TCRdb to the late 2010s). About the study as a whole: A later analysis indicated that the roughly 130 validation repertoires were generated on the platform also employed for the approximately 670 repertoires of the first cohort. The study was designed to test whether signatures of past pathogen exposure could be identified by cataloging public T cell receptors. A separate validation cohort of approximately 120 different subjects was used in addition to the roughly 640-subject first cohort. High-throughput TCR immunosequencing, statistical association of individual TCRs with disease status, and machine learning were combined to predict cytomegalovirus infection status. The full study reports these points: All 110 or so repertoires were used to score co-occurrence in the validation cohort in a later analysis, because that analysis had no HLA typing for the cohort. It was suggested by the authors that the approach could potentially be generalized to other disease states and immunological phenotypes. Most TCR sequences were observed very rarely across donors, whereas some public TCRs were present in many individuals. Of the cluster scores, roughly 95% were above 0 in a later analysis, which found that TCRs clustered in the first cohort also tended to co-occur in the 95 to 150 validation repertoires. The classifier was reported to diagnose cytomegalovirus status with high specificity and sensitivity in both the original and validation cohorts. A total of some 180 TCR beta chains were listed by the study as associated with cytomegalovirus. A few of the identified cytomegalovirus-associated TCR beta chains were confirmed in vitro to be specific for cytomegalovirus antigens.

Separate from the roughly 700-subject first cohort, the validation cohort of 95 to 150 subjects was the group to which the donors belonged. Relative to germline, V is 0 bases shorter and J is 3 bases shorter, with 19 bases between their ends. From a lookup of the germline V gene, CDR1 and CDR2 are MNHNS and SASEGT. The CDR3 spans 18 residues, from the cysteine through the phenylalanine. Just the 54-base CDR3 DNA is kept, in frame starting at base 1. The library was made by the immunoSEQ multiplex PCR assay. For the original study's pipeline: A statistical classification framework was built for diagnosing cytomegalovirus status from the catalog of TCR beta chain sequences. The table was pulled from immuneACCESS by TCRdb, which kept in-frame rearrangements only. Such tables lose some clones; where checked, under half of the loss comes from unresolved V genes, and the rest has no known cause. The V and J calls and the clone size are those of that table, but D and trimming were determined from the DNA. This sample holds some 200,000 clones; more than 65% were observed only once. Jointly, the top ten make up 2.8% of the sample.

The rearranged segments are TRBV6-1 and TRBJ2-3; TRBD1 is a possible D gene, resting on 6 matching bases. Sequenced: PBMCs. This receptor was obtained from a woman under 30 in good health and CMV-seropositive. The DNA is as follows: TGTGCCAGCAGTGAAGCGGTTCGGCAGGGGATGAGGACAGATACGCAGTATTTT. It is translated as CASSEAVRQGMRTDTQYF.